Below are 29 T cell receptor beta chains sequenced from a single sample in a study of T cell changes during pregnancy in multiple sclerosis. Clones were sequenced by immunoSEQ multiplex PCR, and TCRdb holds only the in-frame ones, with some missing. The data show 15,000 to 20,000 clones, more than 80% seen once. Sequencing used CD8+ T cells from peripheral blood mononuclear cells, obtained in the third trimester of pregnancy. Receptors were obtained from a female donor in good health, enrolled as a control in a pregnancy study.

The chain employs TRBV5-4 and TRBJ2-5; 9 bases line up with TRBD1. This CDR3 spans 16 amino acids. J gave up 5 bases and V 10 bases, and 18 bases lay outside the gene matches. Looked up from germline, CDR1 is SGHNT and CDR2 is YYREEE (reference sequence). CDR3 coding DNA: TGTGCCCTGAGGAGCGCTGACAGGGGGATCTTGGAGACCCAGTACTTC. Translated, it gives CALRSADRGILETQYF. Variable domain in full (rest from reference TRBV5-4 and TRBJ2-5): ETGVTQSPTHLIKTRGQQVTLRCSSQSGHNTVSWYQQALGQGPQFIFQYYREEENGRGNFPPRFSGLQFPNYSSELNVNALELDDSALYLCALRSADRGILETQYFGPGTRLLVL.

This clone was counted a single time. The chain carries TRBV14 and TRBJ2-7; a possible D gene is TRBD2 (5 bases). CDR3 length equals 15 residues. Germline V lookup: CDR1 SGHDN, CDR2 FVKESK. The V end was cut by 1 base, the J end by 4 bases, with 14 bases between. This CDR3 reads CASSQGDGVPYEQYF. For the CDR3, the DNA is TGTGCCAGCAGCCAAGGTGACGGGGTCCCTTACGAGCAGTACTTC. Using reference TRBV14 and TRBJ2-7 for the parts outside the CDR3, the full variable domain is EAGVTQFPSHSVIEKGQTVTLRCDPISGHDNLYWYRRVMGKEIKFLLHFVKESKQDESGMPNNRFLAERTGGTYSTLKVQPAELEDSGVYFCASSQGDGVPYEQYFGPGTRLTVT.

The chain has TRBV28 and TRBJ1-1; D remains ambiguous. The germline V and J ends were trimmed by 2 bases and 4 bases, with 14 bases remaining between them. Germline V gives CDR1 MDHEN, CDR2 SYDVKM. The CDR3 contains 15 residues. The CDR3 loop is CASSLGYNGVTEAFF. As DNA, the CDR3 is TGTGCCAGCAGTTTAGGTTATAACGGAGTCACTGAAGCTTTCTTT.

This chain joins TRBV27 and TRBJ1-5; D is undetermined. This CDR3 comprises 13 residues. The V end was cut by 3 bases, the J end by 5 bases, with 8 bases between. Germline CDR1 is MNHEY and CDR2 is SMNVEV (reference sequence). The CDR3 is CASSLGRYQPQHF. DNA of the CDR3: TGTGCCAGCAGTTTGGGCAGATATCAGCCCCAGCATTTT.

V usage is TRBV4-3 and J usage is TRBJ2-1; D is unresolved. CDR3 length equals 15 residues. CDR1 is LGHNA and CDR2 is YSLEER in the germline V gene. Trimming shortened V by 4 bases and J by 3 bases, and 13 bases separated the two germline ends. The CDR3: CASSPQEQDYNEQFF. Written as DNA, the CDR3 is TGCGCCAGCAGCCCTCAAGAACAAGACTACAATGAGCAGTTCTTC.

V usage is TRBV7-6 and J usage is TRBJ2-3, with TRBD1 matching over 12 bases. CDR1 is SGHVS and CDR2 is FNYEAQ in the germline V gene. This CDR3 comprises 17 residues. V dropped 2 bases and J dropped 2; count of bases not matched to a gene: 5. The chain's CDR3 is CASSLPGQGALTDTQYF. DNA of the CDR3: TGTGCCAGCAGCTTACCGGGACAGGGGGCCCTCACAGATACGCAGTATTTT.

The V gene is TRBV4-3, the J gene TRBJ2-1, with 9 bases that match TRBD2. Germline V gene lookup returns CDR1 LGHNA and CDR2 YSLEER. Trimming at V came to 1 base and at J to 2 bases, leaving 6 bases not matched to a gene. This CDR3 contains 17 residues. CDR3 bases: TGCGCCAGCAGCCAAGGGTCGGGCGGGGGGGCCTACAATGAGCAGTTCTTC. Translating it yields CASSQGSGGGAYNEQFF.

The chain links TRBV27 to TRBJ1-2; no clear D gene. The CDR3 runs 13 residues. The V end was cut by 6 bases, the J end by 2 bases, with 10 bases between. Germline values: CDR1 MNHEY, CDR2 SMNVEV (reference sequence). Here the CDR3 reads CASSPSENYGYTF. The CDR3 DNA follows: TGTGCCAGCAGCCCGAGTGAAAACTATGGCTACACCTTC.

The chain has TRBV27 and TRBJ1-1; TRBD1 might be the D (6 bases). Germline V lookup: CDR1 MNHEY, CDR2 SMNVEV (reference sequence). The CDR3 spans 13 residues. Between the trimmed V and J ends, which lost 5 bases and 5 bases, there was a span of 12 bases. The DNA for the CDR3 is TGTGCCAGCAGTCTACAGGGAAAAACTGAAGCTTTCTTT. It specifies CASSLQGKTEAFF.

V and J are TRBV27 and TRBJ2-7; D is perhaps TRBD2 (7 bases). Trimming cost V 9 bases and J 2 bases, with 14 bases left between them. Germline CDR1 and CDR2: MNHEY and SMNVEV (reference sequence). The CDR3 is 13 amino acids. The CDR3 reads CASSKGGPYEQYF. The CDR3 DNA reads as TGTGCCAGTTCAAAGGGGGGGCCCTACGAGCAGTACTTC.

This chain connects TRBV6-5 to TRBJ2-7; D might be TRBD1 (5 bases). The CDR3 runs 14 residues. Looked up from germline, CDR1 is MNHEY and CDR2 is SVGAGI. V was shortened by 4 bases and J by 3 bases, with 13 bases between the two germline ends. The CDR3 sequence is CASSSADSFYEQYF. CDR3 nucleotide sequence: TGTGCCAGCAGTTCCGCCGACAGTTTCTACGAGCAGTACTTC.

V usage is TRBV4-3 and J usage is TRBJ1-1; the match to TRBD1 covers 8 bases. Germline lookup yields CDR1 LGHNA and CDR2 YSLEER. Trimming removed 0 bases from V and 1 base from J; junction bases left unmatched: 1. The CDR3 has 15 amino acids. CDR3 nucleotides: TGCGCCAGCAGCCAAGACCAGGGGGCGAACACTGAAGCTTTCTTT. Translating gives CASSQDQGANTEAFF.

The chain recombines TRBV14 with TRBJ1-3, with 8 bases lining up with TRBD1. The CDR3 has 16 amino acids. Per germline, CDR1 SGHDN and CDR2 FVKESK. With V trimmed by 5 bases and J by 0 bases, 6 bases remained unmatched. The CDR3 nucleotides read TGTGCCAGCAGCACCCGACAGGGGCCCTCTGGAAACACCATATATTTT. Its protein is CASSTRQGPSGNTIYF.

CDR3 residues: CASSSLDPNEQFF. The CDR3 nucleotides read TGTGCCAGCAGTTCACTAGATCCCAATGAGCAGTTCTTC. J is TRBJ2-1 and V is TRBV28, with D possibly TRBD2 on 5 matching bases. This CDR3 has 13 amino acids. CDR1 and CDR2 from the germline V gene are MDHEN and SYDVKM. V was shortened by 4 bases and J by 6 bases, with 10 bases between the two germline ends.

In the case of this clone: This CDR3 is also generated by other DNA sequences in the sample. CDR3 DNA: TGTGCCAGCAGCCGAACGGGGGAAGAAGCTTTCTTT. Residues: CASSRTGEEAFF. This sequence joins TRBV7-8 and TRBJ1-1; weak D call: TRBD1 (5 bases). Germline-derived CDR1 and CDR2 are SGHVS and FQNEAQ. The CDR3 contains 12 residues. Trimming left V 5 bases short and J 8 bases short, with 12 bases between. Full variable domain (remainder filled in from reference TRBV7-8 and TRBJ1-1): GAGVSQSPRYKVAKRGQDVALRCDPISGHVSLFWYQQALGQGPEFLTYFQNEAQLDKSGLPSDRFFAERPEGSVSTLKIQRTQQEDSAVYLCASSRTGEEAFFGQGTRLTVV.

V is TRBV19 and J is TRBJ2-2; the D gene is possibly TRBD2 (5 bases). Germline loops: CDR1 LNHDA, CDR2 SQIVND (reference sequence). The CDR3 length is 15 residues. V was shortened by 7 bases and J by 1 base, with 13 bases between the two germline ends. CDR3 nucleotides: TGTGCCAGTACAGAGCCGGGATTGAACACCGGGGAGCTGTTTTTT. Translated: CASTEPGLNTGELFF.

The chain joins TRBV7-9 to TRBJ2-2; 10 bases are a match to TRBD2. After removal of 3 bases from V and 6 bases from J, the junction contained 7 bases not matched to a gene. The germline CDR1 and CDR2 sequences are SEHNR and FQNEAQ (reference sequence). The CDR3 has 16 amino acids. CDR3 region: CASSLGAGGPSGELFF. The CDR3 DNA follows: TGTGCCAGCAGCTTGGGAGCGGGGGGGCCGTCCGGGGAGCTGTTTTTT.

The rearrangement links TRBV13 to TRBJ1-2, with TRBD1 as a possible D gene (5 bases). The CDR3 extends over 14 amino acids. Germline CDR1 and CDR2: PRHDT and FYEKMQ (reference sequence). With 5 bases removed from V and 3 bases from J, the gap between germline ends came to 13 bases. In DNA, the CDR3 is TGTGCCAGCAGCCCCGTCGACAGCTACTATGGCTACACCTTC. Translation: CASSPVDSYYGYTF.

The chain couples TRBV4-1 to TRBJ2-2; 9 bases are a match to TRBD2. The CDR3 is made up of 14 amino acids. V lost 2 bases, J lost 7 bases, and 2 bases stayed unmatched. CDR1 is MGHRA, CDR2 YSYEKL, per germline. CDR3: CASSQLLAGGELFF. In nucleotides, the CDR3 is TGCGCCAGCAGCCAATTACTAGCGGGCGGGGAGCTGTTTTTT.

The gene calls are TRBV7-9 and TRBJ1-1, with D maybe TRBD1 (6 bases). CDR1 and CDR2 from the germline V gene are SEHNR and FQNEAQ (reference sequence). The CDR3 has 14 amino acids. V dropped 4 bases and J dropped 7 bases, with 16 bases sitting between them. The CDR3 spells CASSSGDTRYEAFF. DNA of the CDR3: TGTGCCAGCAGCTCAGGGGACACGAGATATGAAGCTTTCTTT.

The chain combines TRBV7-9 with TRBJ2-1, with D possibly TRBD2 on 6 matching bases. Germline values: CDR1 SEHNR, CDR2 FQNEAQ (reference sequence). The V and J ends lost 5 bases and 1 base respectively, with 15 bases between them. The CDR3 is made up of 16 amino acids. The CDR3 is CASSRPGGLSYNEQFF. CDR3 bases: TGTGCCAGCAGCCGCCCAGGCGGACTATCCTACAATGAGCAGTTCTTC.

This chain joins TRBV6-5 and TRBJ1-1; 7 bases align to TRBD1. V trimming: 6 bases; J trimming: 3 bases; junction bases outside the gene matches: 4. The CDR3 contains 13 residues. Per the germline V gene, CDR1 is MNHEY and CDR2 is SVGAGI. The CDR3 here is CASREGADTEAFF. CDR3 sequence (DNA): TGTGCCAGCAGAGAGGGGGCGGACACTGAAGCTTTCTTT.

This chain joins TRBV7-9 and TRBJ2-1; a possible D gene is TRBD2 (5 bases). CDR3 size: 16 residues. Germline CDR1 SEHNR, CDR2 FQNEAQ (reference sequence). The V and J ends lost 5 bases and 2 bases respectively, with 16 bases between them. Written as DNA, the CDR3 is TGTGCCAGCAGCCCGAAGCGGTCCGTAACCTACAATGAGCAGTTCTTC. It codes for CASSPKRSVTYNEQFF. Variable domain in full (rest from reference TRBV7-9 and TRBJ2-1): DTGVSQNPRHKITKRGQNVTFRCDPISEHNRLYWYRQTLGQGPEFLTYFQNEAQLEKSRLLSDRFSAERPKGSFSTLEIQRTEQGDSAMYLCASSPKRSVTYNEQFFGPGTRLTVL.

The V gene is TRBV4-3, the J gene TRBJ2-7; TRBD1 is a possible D gene (5 bases). Germline V CDR1 and CDR2: LGHNA, YSLEER. Trimming left V 4 bases short and J 1 base short, with 14 bases between. The CDR3 is 15 residues long. CDR3 amino acids: CASSPGALGSYEQYF. The DNA of the CDR3 is TGCGCCAGCAGCCCTGGGGCCTTAGGATCCTACGAGCAGTACTTC.

The rearrangement joins TRBV4-3 to TRBJ2-1; a weak D match, TRBD1 (6 bases). Germline loops: CDR1 LGHNA, CDR2 YSLEER. This CDR3 has 14 amino acids. V was pared by 2 bases and J by 8 bases, with 13 bases between. CDR3 in amino acids: CASSQREQGDEQFF. CDR3 nucleotides: TGCGCCAGCAGCCAACGGGAACAGGGCGATGAGCAGTTCTTC.

This clone was recorded a few times. The chain has TRBV7-8 and TRBJ2-1, with TRBD2 matching over 8 bases. The germline V gene encodes CDR1 SGHVS and CDR2 FQNEAQ. J was trimmed by 0 bases and V by 2 bases; bases with no gene match: 12. The CDR3 has 19 amino acids. Written as DNA, the CDR3 is TGTGCCAGCAGCTTACGGACTACTAGCGGTTTGTTCTCCTACAATGAGCAGTTCTTC. This translates into CASSLRTTSGLFSYNEQFF.

The J gene is TRBJ1-1, the V gene TRBV6-5; no firm D call. CDR1 MNHEY and CDR2 SVGAGI come from the germline V gene. V dropped 6 bases and J dropped 4 bases, with 9 bases sitting between them. The CDR3 contains 12 residues. CDR3 amino acids: CASRMSGTEAFF. The CDR3 region has the DNA TGTGCCAGCAGAATGTCGGGCACTGAAGCTTTCTTT.

The rearrangement links TRBV4-1 to TRBJ1-6, with D tentatively TRBD1 (6 bases). The CDR3 runs 20 residues. Between the trimmed V and J ends, which lost 0 bases and 0 bases, there was a span of 18 bases. Germline CDR1 is MGHRA and CDR2 is YSYEKL. CDR3 DNA sequence: TGCGCCAGCAGCCAAGATAGGACGGGGGGCCAGAGCTCCTATAATTCACCCCTCCACTTT. Its protein is CASSQDRTGGQSSYNSPLHF.

The chain is built from TRBV28 and TRBJ1-5; TRBD1 matches 11 bases. CDR1 is MDHEN and CDR2 is SYDVKM in the germline V gene. Unmatched junction bases numbered 7, after V lost 3 bases and J lost 9 bases. This CDR3 is 15 amino acids long. The CDR3 DNA reads TGTGCCAGCAGTTTCAGCGGGACAGGGGGTCTGCCCCAGCATTTT. Translated: CASSFSGTGGLPQHF.